This is a list of T cell receptor beta chains from one sample in a study of T-cell memory formation after mild COVID-19. TCRdb independently ran MiXCR on the 5' RACE reads; one entry per CDR3 protein. Here the sample spans 180,000 or so distinct CDR3 sequences, more than 15% being singletons. The sample comprised PBMCs or a T cell subset sorted from them (not recorded which). The receptors shown here come from an adult woman who had mild COVID-19 (a few samples of this study predate the infection). Cell type and time point are not known. Each CDR3 is given with its conserved first and last residue. A D gene is named only where the DNA matches it firmly.

j_call v_call d_call cdr3_aa
TRBJ2-2 TRBV9 NA CASSVGRVGHSGELFF
TRBJ1-2 TRBV20-1 NA CSARALGVRGYTF
TRBJ2-1 TRBV5-4 TRBD1 CASSLDRGSEQFF
TRBJ2-5 TRBV5-1 NA CASTASAAAPRETQYF
TRBJ2-6 TRBV12-3/TRBV12-4 NA CASSAQGSGANVLTF
TRBJ2-2 TRBV2 NA CASSPEGGNTGELFF
TRBJ2-2 TRBV7-9 TRBD2 CASTRGTRSSTGELFF
TRBJ2-1 TRBV7-2 TRBD2 CASSLNLGLAGYNEQFF
TRBJ1-6 TRBV7-2 NA CASSPSGSYNSPLHF
TRBJ1-1 TRBV20-1 NA CSARVRGKAEAFF
TRBJ2-1 TRBV5-1 TRBD2 CASSLGLAGGPYNEQFF
TRBJ2-2 TRBV6-1 NA CASSESRSRTGELFF
TRBJ2-6 TRBV5-6 NA CASSLGWGSSGANVLTF
TRBJ2-1 TRBV5-1 NA CASENPGRNEQFF
TRBJ2-7 TRBV2 TRBD2 CASRLSGTSGRSSYEQYF
TRBJ2-7 TRBV3-1 TRBD2 CASSTRTSGKPYEQYF
TRBJ2-3 TRBV24-1 TRBD2 CATSDYTSGRMTDTQYF
TRBJ2-3 TRBV7-3 NA CASSLAPQGTDTQYF
TRBJ2-3 TRBV12-3/TRBV12-4 TRBD2 CASRRGGTNTDTQYF
TRBJ2-3 TRBV12-3/TRBV12-4 NA CASSLETSLYF
TRBJ1-6 TRBV7-9 NA CASSPAGQVNSPLHF
TRBJ2-7 TRBV6-2/TRBV6-3 NA CASSDPGQNYEQYF